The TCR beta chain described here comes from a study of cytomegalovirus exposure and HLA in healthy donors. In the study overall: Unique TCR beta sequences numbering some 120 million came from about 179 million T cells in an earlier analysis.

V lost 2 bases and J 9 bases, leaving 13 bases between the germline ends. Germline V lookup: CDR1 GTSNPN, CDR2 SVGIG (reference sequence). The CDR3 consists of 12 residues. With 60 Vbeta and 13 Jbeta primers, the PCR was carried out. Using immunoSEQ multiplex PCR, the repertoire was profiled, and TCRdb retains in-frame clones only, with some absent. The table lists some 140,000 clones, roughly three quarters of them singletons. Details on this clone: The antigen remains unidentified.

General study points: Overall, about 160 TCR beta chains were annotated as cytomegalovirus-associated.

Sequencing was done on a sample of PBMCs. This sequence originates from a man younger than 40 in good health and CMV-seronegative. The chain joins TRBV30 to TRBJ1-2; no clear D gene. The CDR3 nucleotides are TGTGCCTGGAGTCCCCCGTCGCGAAGCTACACCTTC. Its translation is CAWSPPSRSYTF.